These 9 T cell receptor beta chains originate from one sample sequenced in a study of regulatory T cells in long-lasting Graves disease. As for time point: newly diagnosed GD, antithyroid drugs for less than 3 months. PBMC RNA served as the TCR library source. Both iRepertoire HTBI primers and Arm-PCR of CDR3 regions were used to build the TCR beta libraries. TCRdb redid the calling of the multiplex PCR reads with MiXCR, one entry per CDR3 protein. The sample includes approximately 400,000 distinct CDR3 sequences, approximately 15% of them seen just once. Another study also made use of these data, one on T cells in Graves' hyperthyroidism and ophthalmopathy.

Sample: peripheral blood mononuclear cells (PBMCs), taken at new diagnosis, from a patient treated with antithyroid drugs. Receptors were obtained from a woman between 40 and 50 years old with Graves disease.

On this clonotype itself: With a much larger clone just one base away, this may be a read error. The V call is TRBV6-2 or TRBV6-3, the J call TRBJ1-5, with D possibly matching TRBD1 (5 bases). CDR1 is MNHEY and CDR2 is SVGEGT in the germline V gene. Trimming took off 5 bases at V and 4 bases at J, with 21 bases between the two ends. This CDR3 has 17 residues. The DNA for the CDR3 is TGTGCCAGCAGTGAAGGGGTTTCGACCCACGGTAATCAGCCCCAGCATTTT. Translating gives CASSEGVSTHGNQPQHF.

This clonotype appeared a few times. The genes are TRBV20-1 and TRBJ2-1; the D gene is possibly TRBD2 (5 bases). CDR3 length: 12 residues. The germline V gene encodes CDR1 DFQATT and CDR2 SNEGSKA (reference sequence). Trimming took off 3 bases at V and 10 bases at J, with 13 bases between the two ends. The CDR3 sequence: CSASRGKKEQFF. DNA of the CDR3: TGCAGTGCTAGCCGAGGGAAAAAGGAGCAGTTCTTC.

This clonotype was observed many times. The chain uses TRBV2 and TRBJ1-4; D unresolved. V shed 5 bases and J shed 0 bases, with 10 bases lying between them. The CDR3 length is 15 residues. CDR1 is SNHLY and CDR2 is FYNNEI in the germline V gene. The CDR3 nucleotides are TGTGCCAGCAGTCCAATGGGGACAACTAATGAAAAACTGTTTTTT. Protein: CASSPMGTTNEKLFF.

This clonotype was detected a few times. This chain uses TRBV12-3 or TRBV12-4 with TRBJ2-7, with D possibly TRBD1 on 7 matching bases. CDR3 length: 13 amino acids. The V end lost 6 bases, the J end lost 6 bases, and 15 bases lay between the germline ends. The CDR3 region has the DNA TGTGCCAGCAGGTGGACAGGAGGGAGCGAGCAGTACTTC. It yields the protein CASRWTGGSEQYF.

To note about this clonotype: With only one base between it and a far larger clone, this is likely a read error. The chain recombines TRBV7-8 with TRBJ2-7; 8 bases are shared with TRBD2. With 5 bases clipped from V and 6 bases from J, the junction kept 9 bases outside the gene matches. The germline gives CDR1 SGHVS, CDR2 FQNEAQ. The CDR3 contains 14 residues. Here the CDR3 reads CASSTSGSTSEQYF. In DNA, the CDR3 is TGTGCCAGCAGCACCAGCGGGAGTACAAGCGAGCAGTACTTC.

This chain joins TRBV19 and TRBJ2-7; D is unresolved. The V gene's germline CDR1 is LNHDA and CDR2 SQIVND (reference sequence). V lost 6 bases to trimming and J lost 0 bases, with 15 bases between them. The CDR3 extends over 15 amino acids. Here the CDR3 reads CASRKGVKASYEQYF. CDR3 DNA: TGTGCCAGTAGAAAGGGCGTTAAGGCCTCCTACGAGCAGTACTTC.

This clonotype was counted between two and nine times. The chain employs TRBV10-2 and TRBJ2-4; TRBD1 aligns across 7 bases. Germline-derived CDR1 and CDR2 are WSHSY and SAAADI. The CDR3 is made up of 14 amino acids. V was pared by 1 base and J by 6 bases, with 3 bases of the junction left unmatched. Written as DNA, the CDR3 is TGCGCCAGCAGTGAGTTTGGGACAGTAAACATTCAGTACTTC. It yields the protein CASSEFGTVNIQYF.

This clonotype has only a few counts. This chain joins TRBV15 and TRBJ1-2, with TRBD1 matching 7 bases. The CDR3 runs 15 residues. Germline values: CDR1 LNHNV, CDR2 YYDKDF (reference sequence). V lost 2 bases, J lost 3 bases, and 6 bases stayed unmatched. The CDR3, as DNA: TGTGCCACCAGCAGAATTTCAGGGGGGGACTATGGCTACACCTTC. It is translated as CATSRISGGDYGYTF.

The genes are TRBV19 and TRBJ2-5; TRBD2 matches at 7 bases. CDR1 LNHDA and CDR2 SQIVND come from the germline V gene (reference sequence). The CDR3 runs 16 residues. Losses at the gene ends were 3 bases for V and 7 bases for J; bases not matched to a gene: 14. The CDR3 DNA sequence: TGTGCCAGTAGTATTGGGGGGGAGGCCATAGGGAGGACCCAGTACTTC. Protein product: CASSIGGEAIGRTQYF.